The 16 T cell receptor beta chains below all came from one sample that was sequenced in a study of shared clonotypes between healthy human individuals. Sequencing was performed with immunoSEQ multiplex PCR; in TCRdb, only in-frame clones are kept and a portion is missing. In the table there are some 2,500,000 clones, under 95% of which are singletons. Sequenced: naive CD4+ T cells from PBMCs. Subset reported: CD45RA+ positively selected. The receptors shown here come from a man aged 18 to 30 in good health. Some clones in this sample may be carry-over from other donors' samples.

V gene TRBV5-1 combines with J gene TRBJ1-5; a possible D gene is TRBD1 (6 bases). The V end lost 4 bases, the J end lost 6 bases, and 14 bases lay between the germline ends. CDR3 length: 14 amino acids. Germline CDR1 is SGHRS and CDR2 is YFSETQ. CDR3 region: CASSPGGGLQPQHF. In nucleotides, the CDR3 is TGCGCCAGCAGCCCTGGGGGGGGGCTTCAGCCCCAGCATTTT.

The V and J genes are TRBV28 and TRBJ1-1; unclear D gene. The germline CDR1 and CDR2 sequences are MDHEN and SYDVKM. Trimming took off 10 bases at V and 11 bases at J, with 23 bases between the two ends. This CDR3 comprises 13 residues. This chain's CDR3 is CATIPTPLPTAFF. CDR3 DNA sequence: TGTGCCACTATCCCTACCCCTCTACCGACGGCTTTCTTT.

V and J are TRBV6-1 and TRBJ2-3; D ambiguous. Trimming took off 0 bases at V and 2 bases at J, with 6 bases between the two ends. The germline gives CDR1 MNHNS, CDR2 SASEGT. The CDR3 totals 14 residues. The CDR3 sequence: CASSEARFTDTQYF. CDR3 bases: TGTGCCAGCAGTGAAGCCCGGTTCACAGATACGCAGTATTTT.

V is TRBV6-6 and J is TRBJ1-1; D is ambiguous. This CDR3 is built from 11 residues. V lost 9 bases and J 0 bases, leaving 5 bases between the germline ends. CDR1 is MNHNY and CDR2 is SVGAGI in the germline V gene (reference sequence). The chain's CDR3 is CASYMNTEAFF. CDR3 nucleotide sequence: TGTGCCAGTTATATGAACACTGAAGCTTTCTTT.

The chain carries TRBV4-2 and TRBJ2-7, with 9 positions matching TRBD1. V lost 2 bases to trimming and J lost 3 bases; unmatched junction nucleotides: 8. The germline V gene has CDR1 LGHNA and CDR2 YNFKEQ. This CDR3 contains 16 residues. In DNA form, the CDR3 reads TGTGCCAGCAGCCAATTTGCCCGGGACAGGGTCTACGAGCAGTACTTC. Translation gives CASSQFARDRVYEQYF.

The CDR3 nucleotides are TGCAGCGTTGGGGACAGGGAAGAGCAGTACTTC. As protein: CSVGDREEQYF. V is TRBV29-1 and J is TRBJ2-7, with TRBD1 matching over 9 bases. V was pared by 4 bases and J by 7 bases, with 2 bases of the junction left unmatched. Germline CDR1 is SQVTM and CDR2 is ANQGSEA. The CDR3 consists of 11 residues.

The chain is built from TRBV28 and TRBJ2-7; D may be TRBD1 or TRBD2 (5 bases each). This CDR3 has 13 residues. Trimming removed 8 bases at V and 0 bases at J, with 11 bases between. CDR1 MDHEN and CDR2 SYDVKM come from the germline V gene. DNA for the CDR3: TGTGCCAGCCTAACGAGGGGCTCCTACGAGCAGTACTTC. This codes for CASLTRGSYEQYF.

The CDR3 here is CASRETGSFYGYTF. The CDR3 region has the DNA TGTGCCAGCAGAGAGACAGGGAGCTTTTATGGCTACACCTTC. This rearrangement joins TRBV6-1 to TRBJ1-2; TRBD1 matches at 7 bases. This CDR3 spans 14 amino acids. Germline V lookup: CDR1 MNHNS, CDR2 SASEGT. The V and J ends lost 6 bases and 5 bases, in that order; junction bases with no gene match: 9.

The chain uses TRBV10-3 and TRBJ1-1; D not certain. Trimming took off 2 bases at V and 5 bases at J, with 9 bases between the two ends. The CDR3 length is 13 residues. Germline CDR1 ENHRY, CDR2 SYGVKD. The chain's CDR3 is CAISEGGETEAFF. The CDR3 bases are TGTGCCATCAGTGAGGGCGGGGAGACTGAAGCTTTCTTT.

This chain connects TRBV5-4 to TRBJ1-2, with no clear D. CDR1 and CDR2 (germline): SGHNT, YYREEE (reference sequence). The V and J ends lost 4 bases and 2 bases respectively, with 12 bases between them. The CDR3 extends over 14 amino acids. The CDR3 sequence is CASSRATENYGYTF. In DNA form, the CDR3 reads TGTGCCAGCAGCCGAGCGACGGAGAACTATGGCTACACCTTC.

V and J are TRBV7-8 and TRBJ1-5; the D gene is possibly TRBD1 (6 bases). The CDR3 is 16 residues long. CDR1 is SGHVS, CDR2 FQNEAQ, per germline. V was trimmed by 2 bases and J by 0 bases, leaving 11 bases between them. As DNA, the CDR3 is TGTGCCAGCAGCTTAACCGGGACACATAGCAATCAGCCCCAGCATTTT. Translated: CASSLTGTHSNQPQHF.

This clone has just a few counts. The J gene is TRBJ1-1, the V gene TRBV30; no definite D call. V lost 8 bases to trimming and J lost 4 bases, with 17 bases between them. This CDR3 spans 13 amino acids. CDR1 GTSNPN and CDR2 SVGIG come from the germline V gene (reference sequence). CDR3 sequence: CADKTTWSTEAFF. CDR3 DNA sequence: TGTGCCGACAAGACTACATGGAGCACTGAAGCTTTCTTT.

The chain employs TRBV5-1 and TRBJ1-3, with D uncertain. The V end was cut by 1 base, the J end by 2 bases, with 10 bases between. The CDR3 totals 15 residues. Germline CDR1 reads SGHRS; CDR2 reads YFSETQ. The CDR3 nucleotides are TGCGCCAGCAGCTTGTTAAATGGGGCTGGAAACACCATATATTTT. Its translation is CASSLLNGAGNTIYF.

The CDR3 nucleotides are TGTGCCAGCACTGGACAGGCCTACGAGCAGTACTTC. Translation gives CASTGQAYEQYF. The chain carries TRBV2 and TRBJ2-7, with 7 nucleotides matching TRBD1. The CDR3 runs to 12 residues. Trimming at V came to 7 bases and at J to 2 bases, leaving 2 bases not matched to a gene. Looked up from germline, CDR1 is SNHLY and CDR2 is FYNNEI. Full variable domain (outside the CDR3, taken from reference TRBV2 and TRBJ2-7): EPEVTQTPSHQVTQMGQEVILRCVPISNHLYFYWYRQILGQKVEFLVSFYNNEISEKSEIFDDQFSVERPDGSNFTLKIRSTKLEDSAMYFCASTGQAYEQYFGPGTRLTVT.

This clone was seen a single time. The chain couples TRBV7-9 to TRBJ2-4; D gene ambiguous. The CDR3 is 15 residues long. CDR1 is SEHNR and CDR2 is FQNEAQ in the germline V gene (reference sequence). The V end lost 5 bases, the J end lost 3 bases, and 14 bases lay between the germline ends. CDR3 bases: TGTGCCAGCAGCCAATCCCGGCTTGGCAAAAACATTCAGTACTTC. Encoded protein: CASSQSRLGKNIQYF.

This sequence joins TRBV5-8 and TRBJ1-5; the match to TRBD1 covers 8 bases. Trimming cost V 4 bases and J 3 bases; bases outside gene matches: 12. The CDR3 totals 17 residues. CDR1 is SGHTS, CDR2 YDEGEE, per germline. CDR3 protein: CASSPWGTGGANQPQHF. The CDR3 DNA is TGTGCCAGCAGCCCCTGGGGGACAGGCGGGGCCAATCAGCCCCAGCATTTT.